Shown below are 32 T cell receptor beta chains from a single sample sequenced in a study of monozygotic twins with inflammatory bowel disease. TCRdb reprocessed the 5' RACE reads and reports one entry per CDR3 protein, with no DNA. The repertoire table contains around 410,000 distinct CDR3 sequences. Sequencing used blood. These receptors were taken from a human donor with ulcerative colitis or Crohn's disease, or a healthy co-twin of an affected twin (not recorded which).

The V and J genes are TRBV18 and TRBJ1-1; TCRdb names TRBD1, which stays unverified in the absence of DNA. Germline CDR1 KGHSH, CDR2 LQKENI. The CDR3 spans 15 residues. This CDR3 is CASSEGGNLNTEAFF.

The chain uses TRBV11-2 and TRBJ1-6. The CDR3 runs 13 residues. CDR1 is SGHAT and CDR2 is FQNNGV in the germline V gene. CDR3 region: CASSFLENSPLHF.

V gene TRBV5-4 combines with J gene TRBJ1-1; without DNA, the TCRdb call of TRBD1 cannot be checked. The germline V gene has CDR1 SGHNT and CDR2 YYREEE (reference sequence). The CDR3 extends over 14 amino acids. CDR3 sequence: CASSYDRANTEAFF.

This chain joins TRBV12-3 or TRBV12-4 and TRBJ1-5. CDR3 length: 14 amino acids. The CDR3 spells CASRTGLSNQPQHF.

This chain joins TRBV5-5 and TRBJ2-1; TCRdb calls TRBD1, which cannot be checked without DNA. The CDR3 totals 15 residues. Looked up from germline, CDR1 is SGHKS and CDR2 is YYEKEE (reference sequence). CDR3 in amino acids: CASSSASGTLNEQFF.

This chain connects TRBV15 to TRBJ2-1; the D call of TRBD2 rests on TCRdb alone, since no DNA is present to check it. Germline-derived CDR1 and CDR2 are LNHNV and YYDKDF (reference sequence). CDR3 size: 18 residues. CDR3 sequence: CATSRDQPKSLPYNEQFF.

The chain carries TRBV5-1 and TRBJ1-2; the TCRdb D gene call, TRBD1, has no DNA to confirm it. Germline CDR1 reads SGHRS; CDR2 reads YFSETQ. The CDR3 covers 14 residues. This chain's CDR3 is CASSLGDMPYGYTF.

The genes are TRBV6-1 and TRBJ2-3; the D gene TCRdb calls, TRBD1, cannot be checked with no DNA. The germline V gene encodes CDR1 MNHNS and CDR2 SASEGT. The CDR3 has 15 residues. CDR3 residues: CASTPPGRSTDTQYF.

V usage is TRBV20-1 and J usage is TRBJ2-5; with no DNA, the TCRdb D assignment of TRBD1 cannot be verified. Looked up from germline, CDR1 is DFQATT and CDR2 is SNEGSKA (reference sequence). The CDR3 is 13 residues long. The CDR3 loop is CSASGRGWETQYF.

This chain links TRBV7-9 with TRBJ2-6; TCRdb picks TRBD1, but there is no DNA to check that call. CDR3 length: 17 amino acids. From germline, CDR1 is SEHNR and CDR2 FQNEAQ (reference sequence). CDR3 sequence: CASSTGTGGSGANVLTF.

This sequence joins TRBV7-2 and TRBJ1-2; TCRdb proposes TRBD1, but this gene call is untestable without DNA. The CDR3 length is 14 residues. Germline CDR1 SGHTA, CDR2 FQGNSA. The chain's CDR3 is CASSSRGSGGGYTF.

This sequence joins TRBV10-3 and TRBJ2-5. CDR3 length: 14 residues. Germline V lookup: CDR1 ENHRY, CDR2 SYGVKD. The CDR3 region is CAISEGRRRETQYF.

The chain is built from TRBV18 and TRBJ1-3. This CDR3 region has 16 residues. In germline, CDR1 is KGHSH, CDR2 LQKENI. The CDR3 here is CASSPNIQSSGNTIYF. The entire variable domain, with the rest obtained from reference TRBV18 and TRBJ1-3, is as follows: NAGVMQNPRHLVRRRGQEARLRCSPMKGHSHVYWYRQLPEEGLKFMVYLQKENIIDESGMPKERFSAEFPKEGPSILRIQQVVRGDSAAYFCASSPNIQSSGNTIYFGEGSWLTVV.

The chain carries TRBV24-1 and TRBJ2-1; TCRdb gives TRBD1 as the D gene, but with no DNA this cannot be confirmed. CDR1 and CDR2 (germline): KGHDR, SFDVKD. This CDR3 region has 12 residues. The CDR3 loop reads CPTSGDSNEQFF.

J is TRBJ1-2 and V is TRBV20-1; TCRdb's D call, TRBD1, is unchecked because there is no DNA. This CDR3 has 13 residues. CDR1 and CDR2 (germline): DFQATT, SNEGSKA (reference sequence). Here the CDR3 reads CSASPGPLYGYTF.

This CDR3 is CASSLVLAPYEQYF. V usage is TRBV7-2 and J usage is TRBJ2-7; TCRdb outputs TRBD2, but without DNA this stays unchecked. CDR1 and CDR2 from the germline V gene are SGHTA and FQGNSA. The CDR3 covers 14 residues.

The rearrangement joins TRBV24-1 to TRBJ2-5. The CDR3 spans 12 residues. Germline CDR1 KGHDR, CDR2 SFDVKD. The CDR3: CATSDSEETQYF.

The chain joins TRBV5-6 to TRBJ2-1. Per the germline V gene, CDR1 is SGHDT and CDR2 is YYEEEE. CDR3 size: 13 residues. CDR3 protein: CASSTGSSNEQFF.

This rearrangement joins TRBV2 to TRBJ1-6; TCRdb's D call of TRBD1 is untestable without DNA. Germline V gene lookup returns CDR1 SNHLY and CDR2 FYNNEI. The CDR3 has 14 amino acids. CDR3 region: CASIRDRDNSPLHF.

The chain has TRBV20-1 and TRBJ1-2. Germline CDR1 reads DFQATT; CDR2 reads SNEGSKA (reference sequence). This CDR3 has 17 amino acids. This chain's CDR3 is CSARDQIGRGSNYGYTF.

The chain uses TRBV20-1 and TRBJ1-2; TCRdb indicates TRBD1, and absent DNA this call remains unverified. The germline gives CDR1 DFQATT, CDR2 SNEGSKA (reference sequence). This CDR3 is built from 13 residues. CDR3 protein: CSAGTDPVYGYTF.

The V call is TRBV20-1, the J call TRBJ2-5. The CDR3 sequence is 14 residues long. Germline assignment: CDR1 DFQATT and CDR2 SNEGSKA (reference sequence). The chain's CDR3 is CSARDSGFGVTQYF.

This chain's CDR3 is CATSRDILPNTEAFF. The chain has TRBV15 and TRBJ1-1. CDR1 LNHNV and CDR2 YYDKDF come from the germline V gene (reference sequence). The CDR3 length is 15 residues.

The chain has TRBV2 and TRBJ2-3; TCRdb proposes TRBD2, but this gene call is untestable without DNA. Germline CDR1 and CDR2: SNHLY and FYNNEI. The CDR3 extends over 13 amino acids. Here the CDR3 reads CASRGEGRDTQYF.

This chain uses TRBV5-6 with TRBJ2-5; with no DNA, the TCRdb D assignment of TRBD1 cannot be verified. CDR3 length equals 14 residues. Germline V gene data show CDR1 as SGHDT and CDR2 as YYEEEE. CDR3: CASSSLFGGETQYF.

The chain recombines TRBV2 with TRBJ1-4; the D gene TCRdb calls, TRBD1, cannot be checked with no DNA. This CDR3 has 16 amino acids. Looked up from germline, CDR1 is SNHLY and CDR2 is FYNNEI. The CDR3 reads CASVWGQGLTNEKLFF.

CDR3 residues: CASSLRGTGGNTIYF. The chain is built from TRBV7-2 and TRBJ1-3; without DNA, the TCRdb call of TRBD1 cannot be checked. Germline loops: CDR1 SGHTA, CDR2 FQGNSA. The CDR3 is 15 amino acids.

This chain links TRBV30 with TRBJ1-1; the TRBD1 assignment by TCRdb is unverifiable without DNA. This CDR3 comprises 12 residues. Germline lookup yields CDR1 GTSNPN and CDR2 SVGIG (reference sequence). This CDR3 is CAWSARGAEAFF.

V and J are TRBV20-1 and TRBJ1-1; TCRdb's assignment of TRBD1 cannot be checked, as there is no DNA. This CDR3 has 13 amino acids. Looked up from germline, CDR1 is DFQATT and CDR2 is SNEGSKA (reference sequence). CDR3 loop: CSVTDRVNTEAFF.

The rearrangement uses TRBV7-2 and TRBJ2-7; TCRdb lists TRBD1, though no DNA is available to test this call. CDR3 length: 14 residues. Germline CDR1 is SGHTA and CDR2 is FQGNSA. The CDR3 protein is CASSLRDNSYEQYF.

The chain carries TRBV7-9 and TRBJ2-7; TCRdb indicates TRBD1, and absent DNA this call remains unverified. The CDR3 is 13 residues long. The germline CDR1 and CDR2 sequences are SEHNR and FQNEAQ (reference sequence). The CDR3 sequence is CASSARLSGEQYF.

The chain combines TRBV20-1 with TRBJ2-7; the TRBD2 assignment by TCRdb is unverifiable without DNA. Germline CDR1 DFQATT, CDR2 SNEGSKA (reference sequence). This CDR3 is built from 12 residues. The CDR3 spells CSATGGRDEQYF.